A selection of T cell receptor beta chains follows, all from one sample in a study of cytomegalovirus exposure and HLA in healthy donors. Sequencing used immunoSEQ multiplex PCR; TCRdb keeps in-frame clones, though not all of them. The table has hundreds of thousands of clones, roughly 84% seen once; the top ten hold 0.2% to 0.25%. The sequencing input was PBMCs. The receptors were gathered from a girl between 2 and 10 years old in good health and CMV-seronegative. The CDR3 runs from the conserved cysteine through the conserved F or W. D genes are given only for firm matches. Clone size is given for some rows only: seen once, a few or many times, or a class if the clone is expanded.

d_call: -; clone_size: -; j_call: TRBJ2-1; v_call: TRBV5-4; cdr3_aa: CASSLGGESYNEQFF; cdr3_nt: TGTGCCAGCAGCTTGGGGGGGGAATCCTACAATGAGCAGTTCTTC
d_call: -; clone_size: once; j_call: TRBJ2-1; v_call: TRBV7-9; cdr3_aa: CSSSLLVLRVLSYNEQFF; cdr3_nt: TGTTCCAGCAGCTTGCTTGTCCTGCGAGTACTTTCCTACAATGAGCAGTTCTTC
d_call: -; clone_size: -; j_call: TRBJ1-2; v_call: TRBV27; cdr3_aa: CASSPQGNYGYTF; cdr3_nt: TGTGCCAGCAGCCCTCAGGGGAACTATGGCTACACCTTC
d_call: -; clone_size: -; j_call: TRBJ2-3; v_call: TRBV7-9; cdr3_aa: CASSFGGSADTQYF; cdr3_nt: TGTGCCAGCAGCTTCGGTGGGAGCGCAGATACGCAGTATTTT
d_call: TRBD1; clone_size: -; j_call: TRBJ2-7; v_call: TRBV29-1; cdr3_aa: CSVGDRGPPYEQYF; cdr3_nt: TGCAGCGTTGGGGACAGGGGGCCCCCCTACGAGCAGTACTTC
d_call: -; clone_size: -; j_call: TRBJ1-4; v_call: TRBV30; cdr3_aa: CAWSQGAAEKLFF; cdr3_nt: TGTGCCTGGAGTCAAGGGGCCGCTGAAAAACTGTTTTTT
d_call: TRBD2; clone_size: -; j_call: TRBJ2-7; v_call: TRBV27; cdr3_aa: CASRGTSPYEQYF; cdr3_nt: TGTGCCAGCAGAGGGACTAGTCCATACGAGCAGTACTTC
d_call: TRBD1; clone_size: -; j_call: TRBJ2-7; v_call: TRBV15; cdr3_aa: CATSRDPGTGRTYGQYF; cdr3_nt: TGTGCCACCAGCAGAGATCCCGGGACAGGGCGGACCTACGGGCAGTACTTC
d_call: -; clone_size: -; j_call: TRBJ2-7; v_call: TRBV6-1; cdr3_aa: CASSELSYEQYF; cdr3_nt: TGTGCCAGCAGTGAACTGTCCTACGAGCAGTACTTC
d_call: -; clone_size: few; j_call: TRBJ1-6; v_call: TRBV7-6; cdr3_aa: CASSLDTADSNSPLHF; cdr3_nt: TGTGCCAGCAGCTTAGACACGGCCGACAGTAATTCACCCCTCCACTTT
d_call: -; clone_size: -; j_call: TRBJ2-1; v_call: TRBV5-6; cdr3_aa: CASSLSEYNEQFF; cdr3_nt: TGTGCCAGCAGCTTGAGTGAGTACAATGAGCAGTTCTTC
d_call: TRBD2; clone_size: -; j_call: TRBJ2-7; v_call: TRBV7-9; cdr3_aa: CASSLARAGTYEQYF; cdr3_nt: TGTGCCAGCAGCTTAGCTCGAGCGGGAACCTACGAGCAGTACTTC
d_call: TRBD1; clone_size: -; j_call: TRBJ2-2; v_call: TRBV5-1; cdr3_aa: CASRQIQGLNTGELFF; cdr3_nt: TGCGCCAGCAGACAAATACAGGGGCTTAACACCGGGGAGCTGTTTTTT
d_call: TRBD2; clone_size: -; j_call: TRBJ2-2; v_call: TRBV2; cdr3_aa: CASSEGVKAGWGTGELFF; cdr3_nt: TGTGCCAGCAGTGAAGGGGTAAAAGCGGGATGGGGGACCGGGGAGCTGTTTTTT
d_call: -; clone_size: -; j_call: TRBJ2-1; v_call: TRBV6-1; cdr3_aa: CASRREQFF; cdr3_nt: TGTGCCAGCAGGAGGGAGCAGTTCTTC
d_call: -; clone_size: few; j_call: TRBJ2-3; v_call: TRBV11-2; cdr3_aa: CASSLWRNTDTQYF; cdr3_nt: TGTGCCAGCAGCTTATGGCGGAACACAGATACGCAGTATTTT
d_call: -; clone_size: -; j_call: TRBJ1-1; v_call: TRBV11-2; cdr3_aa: CASRSVQGLRTEAFF; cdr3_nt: TGTGCCAGCAGGTCCGTGCAGGGGTTGAGGACTGAAGCTTTCTTT
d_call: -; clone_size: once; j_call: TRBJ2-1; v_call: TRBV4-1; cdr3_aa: CASSQVDLVRYNEQFF; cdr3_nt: TGCGCCAGCAGCCAAGTAGATCTAGTTCGGTACAATGAGCAGTTCTTC
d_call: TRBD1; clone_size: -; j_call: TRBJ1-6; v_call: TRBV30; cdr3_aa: CAWRGQGYNSPLHF; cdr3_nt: TGTGCCTGGAGGGGACAGGGGTATAATTCACCCCTCCACTTT
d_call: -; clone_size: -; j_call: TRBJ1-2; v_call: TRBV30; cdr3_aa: CAWSQTGYYGYTF; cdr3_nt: TGTGCCTGGAGTCAGACAGGTTACTATGGCTACACCTTC
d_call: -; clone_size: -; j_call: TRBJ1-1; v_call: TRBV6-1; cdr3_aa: CASRLLRQNTEAFF; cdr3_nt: TGTGCCAGCAGGTTACTGAGGCAGAACACTGAAGCTTTCTTT
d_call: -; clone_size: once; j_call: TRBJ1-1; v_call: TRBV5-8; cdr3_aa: CASSLARTSMNTEAFF; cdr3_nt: TGTGCCAGCAGCTTGGCCCGGACATCCATGAACACTGAAGCTTTCTTT
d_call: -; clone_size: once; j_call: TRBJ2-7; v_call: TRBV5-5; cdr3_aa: CATAGGTGAYEQYF; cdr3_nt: TGTGCTACTGCGGGGGGGACAGGGGCCTACGAGCAGTACTTC
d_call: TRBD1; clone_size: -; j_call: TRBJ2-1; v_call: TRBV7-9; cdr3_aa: CASSLRQGYNEQFF; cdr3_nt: TGTGCCAGCAGCTTAAGACAGGGGTACAATGAGCAGTTCTTC
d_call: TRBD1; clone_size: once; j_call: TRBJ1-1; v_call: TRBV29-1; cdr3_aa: CSVLRQGFTEAFF; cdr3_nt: TGCAGCGTTCTCCGACAGGGTTTTACTGAAGCTTTCTTT
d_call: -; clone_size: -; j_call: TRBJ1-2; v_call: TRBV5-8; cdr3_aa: CASSFRSNYGYTF; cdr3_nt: TGTGCCAGCAGTTTCAGATCTAACTATGGCTACACCTTC
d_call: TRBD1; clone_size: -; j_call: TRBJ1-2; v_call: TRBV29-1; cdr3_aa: CSAEMGQKLNYGYTF; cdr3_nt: TGCAGCGCTGAGATGGGACAGAAACTTAACTATGGCTACACCTTC
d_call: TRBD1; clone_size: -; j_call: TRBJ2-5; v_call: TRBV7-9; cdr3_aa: CASSFWTGGEETQYF; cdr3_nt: TGTGCCAGCAGCTTCTGGACAGGGGGCGAAGAGACCCAGTACTTC
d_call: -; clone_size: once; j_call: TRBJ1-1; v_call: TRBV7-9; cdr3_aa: CASSSGSYEAFF; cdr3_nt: TGTGCCAGCAGCTCGGGGAGTTATGAAGCTTTCTTT
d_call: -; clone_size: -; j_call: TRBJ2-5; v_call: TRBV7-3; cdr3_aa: CASSLTAEETQYF; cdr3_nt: TGTGCCAGCAGCTTAACCGCGGAAGAGACCCAGTACTTC
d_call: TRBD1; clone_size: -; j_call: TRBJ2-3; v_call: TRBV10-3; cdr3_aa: CAISRQGASTDTQYF; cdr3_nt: TGTGCCATCAGTAGACAGGGGGCTAGCACAGATACGCAGTATTTT
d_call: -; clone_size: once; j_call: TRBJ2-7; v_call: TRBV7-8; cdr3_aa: CASRGLNRYEQYF; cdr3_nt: TGTGCCAGCAGAGGACTGAATCGGTACGAGCAGTACTTC
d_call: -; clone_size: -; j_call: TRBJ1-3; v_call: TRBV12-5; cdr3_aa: CASGIGGTGNTIYF; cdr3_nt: TGTGCTAGTGGTATAGGGGGAACAGGAAACACCATATATTTT
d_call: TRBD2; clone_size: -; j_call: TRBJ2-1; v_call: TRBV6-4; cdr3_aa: CASRRGAGGSTYNEQFF; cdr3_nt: TGTGCCAGCAGGCGGGGAGCGGGGGGCTCGACCTACAATGAGCAGTTCTTC
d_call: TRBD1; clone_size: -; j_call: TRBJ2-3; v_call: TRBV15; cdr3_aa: CATSTQGHNTDTQYF; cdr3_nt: TGTGCCACCAGCACACAGGGGCACAACACAGATACGCAGTATTTT
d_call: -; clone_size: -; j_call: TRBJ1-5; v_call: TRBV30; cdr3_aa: CAWSVRAGAQPQHF; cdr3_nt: TGTGCCTGGAGTGTACGGGCAGGGGCACAGCCCCAGCATTTT
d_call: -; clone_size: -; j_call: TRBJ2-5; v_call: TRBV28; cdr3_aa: CASSLSSGQETQYF; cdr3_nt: TGTGCCAGCAGTTTAAGTAGCGGACAAGAGACCCAGTACTTC
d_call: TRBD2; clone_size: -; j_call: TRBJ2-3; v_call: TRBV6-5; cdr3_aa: CASSYSLAGGRDTQYF; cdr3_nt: TGTGCCAGCAGTTACTCACTAGCGGGAGGGCGGGATACGCAGTATTTT
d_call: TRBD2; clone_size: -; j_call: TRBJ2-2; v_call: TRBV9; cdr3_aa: CASSPVPGPSGRKTGELFF; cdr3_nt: TGTGCCAGCAGCCCCGTCCCCGGTCCTAGCGGGAGAAAAACCGGGGAGCTGTTTTTT
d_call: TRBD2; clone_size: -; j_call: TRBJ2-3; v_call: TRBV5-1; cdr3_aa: CASSWGLAVSTDTQYF; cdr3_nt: TGCGCCAGCAGCTGGGGACTAGCGGTTAGCACAGATACGCAGTATTTT
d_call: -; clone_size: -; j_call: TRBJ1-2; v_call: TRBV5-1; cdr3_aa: CASSVDRPYGYTF; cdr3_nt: TGCGCCAGCAGCGTCGACAGACCCTATGGCTACACCTTC
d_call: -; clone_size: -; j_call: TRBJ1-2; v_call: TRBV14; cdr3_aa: CASSASGRGYTF; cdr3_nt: TGTGCCAGCAGCGCATCAGGGCGTGGCTACACCTTC
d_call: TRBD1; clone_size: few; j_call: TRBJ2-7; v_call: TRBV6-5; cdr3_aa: CASRGQGNYEQYF; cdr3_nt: TGTGCCAGCAGGGGACAGGGAAACTACGAGCAGTACTTC
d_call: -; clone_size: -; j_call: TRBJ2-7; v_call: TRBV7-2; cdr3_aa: CASSLAGGYEQYF; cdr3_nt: TGTGCCAGCAGCTTAGCGGGGGGCTACGAGCAGTACTTC
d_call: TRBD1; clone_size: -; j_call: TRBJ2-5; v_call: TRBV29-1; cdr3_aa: CSALCRDRVQETQYF; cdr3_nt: TGCAGCGCCCTCTGTCGGGACAGGGTTCAAGAGACCCAGTACTTC
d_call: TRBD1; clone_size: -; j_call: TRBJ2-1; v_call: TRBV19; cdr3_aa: CASSIDRASYNEQFF; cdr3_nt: TGTGCCAGTAGTATTGACAGGGCCTCCTACAATGAGCAGTTCTTC
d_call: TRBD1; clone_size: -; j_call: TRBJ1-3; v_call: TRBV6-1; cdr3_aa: CASSASGTGTLSGNTIYF; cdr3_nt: TGTGCCAGCAGTGCATCCGGGACAGGGACCCTCTCTGGAAACACCATATATTTT
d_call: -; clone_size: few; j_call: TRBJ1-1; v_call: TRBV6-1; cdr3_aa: CASRGQKNTEAFF; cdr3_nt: TGTGCCAGCAGGGGGCAGAAGAACACTGAAGCTTTCTTT
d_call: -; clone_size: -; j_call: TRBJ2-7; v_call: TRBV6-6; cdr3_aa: CASSADRPTYEQYF; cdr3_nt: TGTGCCAGCAGTGCCGACAGGCCCACCTACGAGCAGTACTTC
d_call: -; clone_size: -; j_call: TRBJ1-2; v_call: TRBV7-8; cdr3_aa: CASSFGGRGYTF; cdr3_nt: TGTGCCAGCAGCTTCGGGGGAAGAGGCTACACCTTC